Following are 20 T cell receptor beta chains from one sample sequenced in a study of cytomegalovirus exposure and HLA in healthy donors. Amplification used 60 Vbeta primers and 13 Jbeta primers. The protocol was immunoSEQ multiplex PCR, while the TCRdb copy is restricted to in-frame clones and leaves out a portion. This sample contains about 130,000 clones. Sequences were obtained from PBMCs. The receptors were gathered from a young man in good health and CMV-seronegative.

V usage is TRBV4-3 and J usage is TRBJ2-3; D is undetermined. This CDR3 is built from 13 residues. Germline V CDR1 and CDR2: LGHNA, YSLEER. Trimming removed 1 base from V and 9 bases from J, with 11 bases in between. The CDR3 region has the DNA TGCGCCAGCAGCCAAGCTGCCGGTTACACGCAGTATTTT. Amino acid sequence: CASSQAAGYTQYF.

V is TRBV28 and J is TRBJ1-1; D gene uncertain. The V and J ends lost 6 bases and 2 bases respectively, with 10 bases between them. CDR3 length: 13 residues. Germline CDR1 MDHEN, CDR2 SYDVKM. For the CDR3, the DNA is TGTGCCAGCAGCCCCGGGTTAAACACTGAAGCTTTCTTT. This translates into CASSPGLNTEAFF.

This chain links TRBV27 with TRBJ2-3; TRBD1 matches 7 bases. CDR3 length: 16 amino acids. Trimming took 6 bases from V and 2 from J; bases not matched to a gene: 11. Germline V CDR1 and CDR2: MNHEY, SMNVEV (reference sequence). The CDR3, as DNA: TGTGCCAGCAGCCTAAACCGGGACAGACTCACAGATACGCAGTATTTT. Encoded protein: CASSLNRDRLTDTQYF.

The CDR3 region has the DNA TGTGCCTGGAGTGTTCCCTACACCGGGGAGCTGTTTTTT. Protein: CAWSVPYTGELFF. The rearrangement joins TRBV30 to TRBJ2-2, with no clear D. Trimming cost V 0 bases and J 3 bases, with 5 bases left between them. The CDR3 is made up of 13 amino acids. CDR1 is GTSNPN, CDR2 SVGIG, per germline (reference sequence).

In the case of this clone: Additional DNA sequences in this sample encode the identical CDR3. The chain links TRBV28 to TRBJ1-5; possibly TRBD1 for D (6 bases). The CDR3 runs 12 residues. Germline assignment: CDR1 MDHEN and CDR2 SYDVKM. V was pared by 9 bases and J by 6 bases, with 12 bases between. The DNA of the CDR3 is TGTGCCAGTCTACAGGGCGGTCAGCCCCAGCATTTT. Protein product: CASLQGGQPQHF.

The V gene is TRBV7-2, the J gene TRBJ2-7; D is possibly TRBD1 (5 bases). CDR3 size: 16 residues. Germline CDR1 and CDR2: SGHTA and FQGNSA. Trimming took off 1 base at V and 0 bases at J, with 13 bases between the two ends. DNA of the CDR3: TGTGCCAGCAGCTTAGACAGGACCCATGCCTCCTACGAGCAGTACTTC. Its protein product is CASSLDRTHASYEQYF.

The chain couples TRBV28 to TRBJ1-2; no clear D. V was cut by 5 bases and J by 3 bases, with 13 bases left in between. The CDR3 has 14 residues. Germline loops: CDR1 MDHEN, CDR2 SYDVKM. CDR3 sequence: CASSPIERHYGYTF. The CDR3 region has the DNA TGTGCCAGCAGTCCGATAGAGCGCCACTATGGCTACACCTTC.

The rearrangement joins TRBV9 to TRBJ1-1; a weak D match, TRBD1 (5 bases). Between the trimmed V and J ends, which lost 4 bases and 3 bases, there was a span of 13 bases. The CDR3 spans 14 residues. Germline values: CDR1 SGDLS, CDR2 YYNGEE. The CDR3 DNA follows: TGTGCCAGCAGCCTAATTGGGGCGGACACTGAAGCTTTCTTT. Translated: CASSLIGADTEAFF.

The chain uses TRBV19 and TRBJ2-1; a possible D gene is TRBD1 (6 bases). Trimming left V 2 bases short and J 9 bases short, with 11 bases between. Germline CDR1 LNHDA, CDR2 SQIVND (reference sequence). This CDR3 contains 13 residues. The CDR3 coding sequence is TGTGCCAGTAGTATAACAGGGTTGACTGAGCAGTTCTTC. It translates to CASSITGLTEQFF.

About this clone: The junction differs from germline at one of its ends, possibly a read error. V and J are TRBV6-5 and TRBJ2-7, with 7 bases that match TRBD1. CDR1 and CDR2 from the germline V gene are MNHEY and SVGAGI. The CDR3 runs to 12 residues. CDR3 in amino acids: CASRRDSYEQCF. The CDR3 nucleotides read TGTGCCAGCAGAAGGGACAGTTACGAGCAGTGCTTC.

This chain joins TRBV19 and TRBJ2-7; 12 nucleotides line up with TRBD1. This CDR3 region has 17 residues. The germline V gene encodes CDR1 LNHDA and CDR2 SQIVND (reference sequence). With 6 bases clipped from V and 5 bases from J, the junction kept 14 bases outside the gene matches. CDR3 loop: CASSRGQGAALSHEQYF. The DNA of the CDR3 is TGTGCCAGTAGCCGGGGACAGGGGGCCGCCTTAAGCCACGAGCAGTACTTC.

The CDR3 here is CASSVDLVLSEQYF. CDR3 DNA sequence: TGTGCCAGCAGCGTAGACTTAGTTCTCTCCGAGCAGTACTTC. The rearrangement links TRBV9 to TRBJ2-7, with D unclear. V was clipped by 0 bases and J by 6 bases, with 13 bases between them. Germline CDR1 is SGDLS and CDR2 is YYNGEE. The length of the CDR3 is 14 residues.

This chain uses TRBV5-1 with TRBJ1-5, with a weak D call TRBD1 (6 bases). The CDR3 is made up of 16 amino acids. Deletions cut 4 bases from V and 2 bases from J, with 16 bases between. Germline V CDR1 and CDR2: SGHRS, YFSETQ. The CDR3 nucleotides read TGCGCCAGCAGCCCCGGGGGGGGCGCGGGCAATCAGCCCCAGCATTTT. Translating it yields CASSPGGGAGNQPQHF.

This chain links TRBV11-2 with TRBJ2-5; 8 bases agree with TRBD2. The CDR3 has 14 amino acids. CDR1 SGHAT and CDR2 FQNNGV come from the germline V gene. The trim removed 5 bases at V and 5 bases at J, leaving 7 bases unmatched. The CDR3 region has the DNA TGTGCCAGCAGCCCGATAGCGGGACTGGAGACCCAGTACTTC. Its translation: CASSPIAGLETQYF.

The chain recombines TRBV6-6 with TRBJ2-5, with a possible D match to TRBD2 (6 bases). The CDR3 spans 12 residues. V lost 6 bases and J lost 5, with 10 bases in between. CDR1 is MNHNY and CDR2 is SVGAGI in the germline V gene (reference sequence). CDR3 nucleotides: TGTGCCAGCAGCCCGGGGGTCGAGACCCAGTACTTC. It translates to CASSPGVETQYF.

The CDR3 DNA reads as TGTGCCAGCAGCTTCCGACAGGGATCGAGAAATGAGCAGTTCTTC. Its protein is CASSFRQGSRNEQFF. J is TRBJ2-1 and V is TRBV11-2, with TRBD1 matching 7 bases. Germline CDR1 reads SGHAT; CDR2 reads FQNNGV. The CDR3 is made up of 15 amino acids. V lost 3 bases, J lost 7 bases, and 9 bases stayed unmatched.

The chain links TRBV7-2 to TRBJ2-7; 10 bases align to TRBD1. CDR1 SGHTA and CDR2 FQGNSA come from the germline V gene. The V and J ends lost 3 bases and 4 bases, in that order; junction bases with no gene match: 12. The CDR3 is made up of 17 amino acids. The CDR3 DNA follows: TGTGCCAGCAGCTTTGGGACAGGGGCCCTAATACAGTACGAGCAGTACTTC. Its translation is CASSFGTGALIQYEQYF.

The chain combines TRBV27 with TRBJ2-7; D is unclear. The CDR3 length is 17 residues. Deletions cut 2 bases from V and 4 bases from J, with 21 bases between. The germline V gene has CDR1 MNHEY and CDR2 SMNVEV (reference sequence). CDR3 in amino acids: CASSLRAQATPGYEQYF. The CDR3 DNA is TGTGCCAGCAGTTTACGAGCCCAAGCCACCCCCGGGTACGAGCAGTACTTC.

The CDR3 reads CSVENRGTNEKLFF. The CDR3 DNA follows: TGCAGCGTTGAAAACAGGGGAACTAATGAAAAACTGTTTTTT. The chain links TRBV29-1 to TRBJ1-4; 7 positions match TRBD1. V was clipped by 2 bases and J by 1 base; unmatched bases: 1. Germline values: CDR1 SQVTM, CDR2 ANQGSEA. The length of the CDR3 is 14 residues.

The CDR3 DNA sequence: TGCGCCAGCAGCCAATCACTAGGACGAGGCCAAGAGACCCAGTACTTC. Its translation: CASSQSLGRGQETQYF. The chain links TRBV4-3 to TRBJ2-5; maybe TRBD2 (5 bases). Germline CDR1 LGHNA, CDR2 YSLEER. The CDR3 covers 16 residues. The germline V and J ends were trimmed by 2 bases and 1 base, with 14 bases remaining between them.